This entry is about one T cell receptor beta chain. At least ten counts were recorded for this clonotype. Its recognized antigen is unknown. No much larger clone is present one base from it, and per-base qualities are unavailable. This entry comes from a study of neurological immune-mediated disorders (dated by TCRdb to about 2019). Study-wide context: Among the 34 multiple sclerosis patients, relapsing-remitting MS was present in roughly 30 and secondary progressive MS was present in 3. Longitudinal samples, technical triplicates and paired sorted CD4+ and CD8+ T-cell subsets, alongside PBMC samples, were included among the 90 to 130 TCR-beta libraries. Peripheral blood TCR-beta repertoires from patients with HTLV-I-associated myelopathy (HAM/TSP), patients with multiple sclerosis, and healthy controls were compared in the study using UMI-based sequencing. Of the 70 or so subjects in the cohort, about 14 were HAM/TSP patients, 34 were multiple sclerosis patients, and approximately 20 were healthy controls. Results the study describes overall, beyond this receptor: The MS cluster showed no association with clinical or MRI features, and the authors stated that larger cohorts are needed. In a phylogenetic analysis, the repertoires of 18 out of 34 MS patients fell into a single cluster of related CDR3 sequences, pointing to a possible signature at the repertoire level. Expanded clones from different subjects shared no identical CDR3 amino acid sequences, which suggests that TCR-beta repertoires were private in all groups. TCR clonal expansion was highest in HAM/TSP patients and lowest in MS patients, with MS patients falling below even healthy controls.

cDNA synthesis used template-switch 5'RACE with a primer carrying a 10-nucleotide random unique molecular identifier tagging each TCR transcript. Each sequencing run produced over 180 million TCR-beta sequences covering 15-18 subjects. The RNeasy kit was used for extraction of total RNA. TCR-beta VDJ regions were amplified with primers for the TCR constant region and the 5'RACE anchor, using the KAPA Real-time Library Amplification kit. Sample indexes and Illumina adaptors were added in a first PCR, and a second PCR then increased library yield. After Ampure bead purification, the roughly 650 bp TCR product was size-selected on a 2% E-gel SizeSelection system. Before pooling, libraries had their quality checked on a Bioanalyzer, their concentration measured with Qubit, and their quantity determined with the Kapa Library Quantification kit. Paired-end 2 x 150 bp sequencing of the libraries was performed on an Illumina HiSeq 2500. To increase sequence diversity, about 25-31% phiX was spiked into each library pool. As for the original processing: Quality-filtered reads were processed with the UMI-based MiGEC pipeline, which removed over 75% of raw TCR sequences during error correction. VDJ genes were aligned to IMGT germline references, and clonotypes were defined by unique CDR3 amino acid sequence plus V-J genes. VDJtools evaluated clonal expansion, Shannon diversity and CDR3 relatedness (CalcPairwiseDistances, ClusterSamples); CLCbio workbench built phylogenetic trees. Using coefficient-of-variation modelling across technical triplicates, the study counted a clone as expanded if it had at least 8 unique UMIs. TCRdb trimmed the raw reads at Q25, called clones with MiXCR and kept productive beta chains. Merged by CDR3 protein, the rows form single entries marked with the most common genes and DNA. What appears here as the V and J calls and clone size reflects TCRdb's work, not the paper's. The sample table shows under 75,000 distinct CDR3 sequences, and 2.5% to 4% are seen once. The ten largest clones take up around 5.5% of the sample.

CDR1 and CDR2, per the germline V gene (reference sequence), are DFQATT and SNEGSKA. Spanning cysteine to phenylalanine, the CDR3 consists of 16 amino acids. CDR3 DNA is the only sequence kept; it has 48 bases, read in frame from the first base. Trimming removed 6 bases from V and 2 bases from J, leaving 23 bases between the germline ends. For unsorted PBMC libraries, 2 million PBMCs were used after storage in RNAlater at -80 degrees C until RNA extraction. The multiple sclerosis patients were enrolled in a US clinical protocol that evaluated disease progression with magnetic resonance imaging. Peripheral blood was subjected to Ficoll-Hypaque density gradient centrifugation to isolate PBMCs, which were then cryopreserved in liquid nitrogen.

This chain is built from TRBV20-1 and TRBJ2-7; the D gene is perhaps TRBD2, on 6 matching bases. This TCR derives from a woman in her 50s with multiple sclerosis. Sequences were obtained from PBMCs. The DNA reads TGCAGTGCCACAGACCCGCTAGCGACAGTTGCCTACGAGCAGTACTTC. Translated, this gives CSATDPLATVAYEQYF.